The clone carrying this T cell receptor (beta chain) came up once. Its specificity is unknown. The data are from a study of a mutant IDH1 vaccine in newly diagnosed glioma. Study overall: Patients underwent eight vaccinations, which took place in weeks 1, 3, 5, 7, 11, 15, 19 and 23. A roughly 62% male, about 40% female split and a mean age of roughly 44 years characterized treated patients. Findings and limits, study-wide: Researchers report vaccine-induced immune responses in 93.3% of patients.

Looked up from germline, CDR1 is SNHLY and CDR2 is FYNNEI. V shed 1 base and J shed 4 bases, with 11 bases lying between them. The CDR3 is 15 amino acids. Noted time point: week 5, during vaccination. Doses consisted of 300 ug of mutant IDH1 20-mer peptide each, paired with topical imiquimod. Patients carried new grade 3 or 4 IDH1-mutant astrocytomas lacking nuclear ATRX. The method was immunoSEQ multiplex PCR; TCRdb's version includes in-frame clones alone and lacks a portion of them. There are 37,000 or so clones in the sample; approximately 80% occur only once, and 24% lies in the top ten. This clonotype originated in a man aged 25-45 years with glioma. The sequenced sample was PBMCs, obtained from a glioma patient whose treatment included an IDH1 peptide vaccine. The V gene is TRBV2, the J gene TRBJ1-5; a possible D gene is TRBD1 (5 bases). The CDR3 region has the DNA TGTGCCAGCAGTGAAGGGACGGGGGAGAATCAGCCCCAGCATTTT. As protein: CASSEGTGENQPQHF.